These T cell receptor beta chains were read from a single sample in a study of control samples from healthy donors and cancer patients. Generated by immunoSEQ multiplex PCR, the TCRdb table keeps only in-frame clones and is missing some. The table records some 120,000 clones, about nine tenths of them present only once. Sequencing was done on a sample of blood. All receptors derive from a young man in good health. Each CDR3 is given with its conserved first and last residue.

>TRBV7-8
CASSLADRDYGYTF
>TRBV19
CASSISTVLAKNIQYF
>TRBV6-5
CASRDNNQPQHF
>TRBV7-9
CASSPDRDGNQPQHF
>TRBV19
CASSIGRGSYEQYF
>TRBV7-9
CASSPSGGPYNSPLHF
>TRBV7-3
CASSSKGRASTDTQYF
>TRBV7-9
CASSLVSGANVLTF
>TRBV2
CASSEGLADTDTQYF
>TRBV6-4
CASRFQGLSTDTQYF
>TRBV28
CASRRLTGAYEQYF
>TRBV5-8
CASRGLAREQFF
>TRBV6-5
CATTYIGNQPQHF
>TRBV2
CASSGPFSGNTIYF
>TRBV27
CASSPDRGPDTQYF
>TRBV11-3
CASSLEGGTEAFF
>TRBV28
CASSSRGAGGELFF
>TRBV19
CASTQDGGRGNQPQHF
>TRBV5-1
CASKGGRLYGYTF
>TRBV10-3
CAISDSGTGAEKLFF
>TRBV2
CASSDVGSEGAKNIQYF
>TRBV3-1/TRBV3-2
CASSQVLAGEETQYF
>TRBV7-9
CASSHDRDTFPYEQYF
>TRBV6-5
CASRGLAGGPGELFF
>TRBV4-1
CASAPGTLSLQETQYF
>TRBV7-2
CASSFQPYEQFF
>TRBV12-3/TRBV12-4
CASSPRGAEAFF
>TRBV2
CASSEWGNTIYF
>TRBV28
CASSPMGTYNSPLHF
>TRBV5-1
CASKSALAAGETQYF
>TRBV11-2
CASSSQGWATNEKLFF
>TRBV19
CASSTGTADSKYGYTF
>TRBV28
CASSQDKRGASYEQYF
>TRBV3-1/TRBV3-2
CASSQGRSEAFF
>TRBV6-5
CASSYTGWNQPQHF
>TRBV3-1/TRBV3-2
CASSQDSAPKNIQYF
>TRBV19
CASSIPGTYEQYF